Presented here are 32 T cell receptor beta chains from one specimen sequenced in a study of T-cell memory formation after mild COVID-19. TCRdb re-called the 5' RACE reads with MiXCR, one entry per CDR3 protein. The table shows roughly 190,000 distinct CDR3 sequences, with about 10% occurring only once. The sample was PBMCs or a T cell subset sorted from them (not recorded which). Receptors originate from a man younger than 35 who had mild COVID-19 (a few samples of this study predate the infection). Cell type and time point are not known.

The chain combines TRBV10-3 with TRBJ2-1; D is possibly TRBD1 (5 bases). Looked up from germline, CDR1 is ENHRY and CDR2 is SYGVKD. This CDR3 comprises 16 residues. V was pared by 0 bases and J by 3 bases, with 12 bases between. The CDR3 loop is CAISESITGYYNEQFF. CDR3 nucleotide sequence: TGTGCCATCAGTGAGTCGATTACAGGATACTACAATGAGCAGTTCTTC.

The sample holds a few counts of this clonotype. V and J are TRBV3-1 and TRBJ1-6, with D unresolved. The ends were cut back, 1 base at V and 10 bases at J, with 8 bases in the middle. The CDR3 sequence is 13 residues long. Germline V lookup: CDR1 LGHDT, CDR2 YNNKEL (reference sequence). This CDR3 reads CASSQVGYSPLHF. The CDR3 bases are TGTGCCAGCAGCCAAGTGGGGTACTCACCCCTCCACTTT.

This chain joins TRBV20-1 and TRBJ1-5; D may be TRBD1 (5 bases). Trimming removed 6 bases from V and 0 bases from J, with 9 bases in between. CDR3 length: 13 amino acids. Looked up from germline, CDR1 is DFQATT and CDR2 is SNEGSKA (reference sequence). The CDR3 DNA is TGCAGTGCCCAGGGTCCTAGCAATCAGCCCCAGCATTTT. This codes for CSAQGPSNQPQHF.

This clonotype occurred a few times. This rearrangement joins TRBV10-3 to TRBJ2-3; D is possibly TRBD2 (7 bases). Germline CDR1 and CDR2: ENHRY and SYGVKD. V shed 7 bases and J shed 5 bases, with 16 bases lying between them. This CDR3 is built from 14 residues. CDR3 sequence reads: CAIMGGGRVDTQYF. The CDR3, as DNA: TGTGCCATCATGGGCGGGGGCCGAGTAGATACGCAGTATTTT.

The V call is TRBV24-1, the J call TRBJ2-1; the match to TRBD2 covers 11 bases. V was pared by 5 bases and J by 8 bases, with 7 bases of the junction left unmatched. There are 15 residues in the CDR3. The germline CDR1 and CDR2 sequences are KGHDR and SFDVKD. CDR3 sequence: CATSGSSGGEYEQFF. The CDR3 DNA reads as TGTGCCACCAGTGGGAGTAGCGGGGGGGAATATGAGCAGTTCTTC.

In nucleotides, the CDR3 is TGTGCCAGCAGCTTAGCCAGCGGGGTGGATACGCAGTATTTT. Translation: CASSLASGVDTQYF. This chain connects TRBV7-2 to TRBJ2-3, with 7 bases matching TRBD2. Germline lookup yields CDR1 SGHTA and CDR2 FQGNSA. This CDR3 is 14 amino acids long. The trim removed 0 bases at V and 6 bases at J, leaving 3 bases unmatched.

The chain couples TRBV6-2 or TRBV6-3 to TRBJ2-3, with 9 bases aligning to TRBD2. The V gene end was trimmed by 1 base and the J gene end by 6 bases; junction bases not matched to a gene: 8. CDR1 is MNHEY and CDR2 is SVGEGT in the germline V gene. The CDR3 sequence is 16 residues long. The CDR3, as DNA: TGTGCCAGCAGTTACTACAGCGGGGGGCCTCAGGATACGCAGTATTTT. Translation: CASSYYSGGPQDTQYF.

This clonotype has only a few counts. The chain is built from TRBV6-6 and TRBJ2-7; the match to TRBD1 covers 9 bases. The CDR3 spans 15 residues. Germline lookup yields CDR1 MNHNY and CDR2 SVGAGI (reference sequence). After removal of 0 bases from V and 7 bases from J, the junction contained 7 bases not matched to a gene. The CDR3 DNA follows: TGTGCCAGCAGTTACTCGAGGACAGGGGCGGGGGAGCAGTACGTC. It translates to CASSYSRTGAGEQYV.

This clonotype came up a few times. The chain has TRBV4-1 and TRBJ2-2, with D maybe TRBD1 (6 bases). Germline V gene data show CDR1 as MGHRA and CDR2 as YSYEKL. CDR3 length equals 17 residues. The V and J ends lost 4 bases and 4 bases respectively, with 19 bases between them. The CDR3 protein is CASSPRFLGAGTGELFF. The CDR3 DNA reads as TGCGCCAGCAGCCCTCGTTTCCTGGGGGCGGGCACCGGGGAGCTGTTTTTT.

This clonotype was counted at least ten times. The chain uses TRBV6-2 or TRBV6-3 and TRBJ2-2; 7 bases line up with TRBD1. The CDR3 spans 13 residues. The ends lost 8 bases at V and 3 bases at J; junction bases unmatched: 3. Germline CDR1 MNHEY, CDR2 SVGEGT. The CDR3, as DNA: TGTGCCAGCGTGGGACAGCACACCGGGGAGCTGTTTTTT. Translation gives CASVGQHTGELFF.

The rearrangement joins TRBV6-2 or TRBV6-3 to TRBJ2-1; D possibly corresponds to TRBD2 (5 bases). Germline V lookup: CDR1 MNHEY, CDR2 SVGEGT. V was pared by 6 bases and J by 8 bases, with 11 bases between. This CDR3 contains 12 residues. The CDR3 region is CASSLRADEQFF. CDR3 DNA: TGTGCCAGCAGCCTAAGAGCGGATGAGCAGTTCTTC.

This chain uses TRBV9 with TRBJ2-2; D not resolved. The CDR3 spans 13 residues. V gave up 4 bases and J gave up 8 bases, with 12 bases separating them. Germline V gene data show CDR1 as SGDLS and CDR2 as YYNGEE. CDR3 amino acids: CASSPLSAGELFF. CDR3 DNA: TGTGCCAGCAGCCCACTGTCCGCGGGGGAGCTGTTTTTT. Drawing the rest from reference TRBV9 and TRBJ2-2, the complete variable domain is DSGVTQTPKHLITATGQRVTLRCSPRSGDLSVYWYQQSLDQGLQFLIQYYNGEERAKGNILERFSAQQFPDLHSELNLSSLELGDSALYFCASSPLSAGELFFGEGSRLTVL.

This clonotype was seen a handful of times. The chain employs TRBV24-1 and TRBJ2-3; 11 bases agree with TRBD2. Trimming at V came to 4 bases and at J to 4 bases, leaving 6 bases not matched to a gene. Germline loops: CDR1 KGHDR, CDR2 SFDVKD. This CDR3 is built from 16 residues. CDR3: CATSDISGGAPDTQYF. The CDR3 DNA is TGTGCCACCAGTGACATTAGCGGGGGGGCCCCAGATACGCAGTATTTT.

This clonotype was seen only a few times. V is TRBV27 and J is TRBJ2-7, with D unresolved. The CDR3 loop spans 15 amino acids. Looked up from germline, CDR1 is MNHEY and CDR2 is SMNVEV (reference sequence). Between the trimmed V and J ends, which lost 0 bases and 2 bases, there was a span of 11 bases. Written as DNA, the CDR3 is TGTGCCAGCAGTTTATCGAGGCCGGCAGCCTACGAGCAGTACGTC. It yields the protein CASSLSRPAAYEQYV.

In this sample, this clonotype turned up a few times. This sequence joins TRBV18 and TRBJ2-3, with 8 bases identical to TRBD2. Per germline, CDR1 KGHSH and CDR2 LQKENI. The CDR3 has 16 residues. V trimming: 3 bases; J trimming: 6 bases; junction bases outside the gene matches: 11. CDR3 amino acids: CASSPLTGGGVDTQYF. For the CDR3, the DNA is TGTGCCAGCTCACCCTTGACCGGGGGGGGCGTGGATACGCAGTATTTT.

This chain connects TRBV19 to TRBJ1-1; 7 nucleotides match TRBD1. Trimming took 7 bases from V and 0 from J; bases not matched to a gene: 5. The CDR3 is 14 residues long. Germline-derived CDR1 and CDR2 are LNHDA and SQIVND (reference sequence). CDR3 amino acids: CASTLQGLNTEAFF. The CDR3 coding sequence is TGTGCCAGTACTTTACAGGGGTTGAACACTGAAGCTTTCTTT.

This clonotype has just a few counts. V is TRBV10-3 and J is TRBJ2-1; no clear D gene. Germline CDR1 reads ENHRY; CDR2 reads SYGVKD. CDR3 length equals 11 residues. Trimming cost V 4 bases and J 6 bases, with 4 bases left between them. The CDR3 nucleotides are TGTGCCATCAGTGGGGCCAATGAGCAGTTCTTC. Translation: CAISGANEQFF.

In its sample, this clonotype was seen a few times. This chain joins TRBV9 and TRBJ2-3; D may be TRBD1 or TRBD2 (6 bases each). CDR3 length: 16 amino acids. V was cut by 0 bases and J by 1 base, with 12 bases left in between. Germline V gene sequence: CDR1 SGDLS, CDR2 YYNGEE. The CDR3 region is CASSVGTTGRTDTQYF. CDR3 in DNA: TGTGCCAGCAGCGTAGGGACTACAGGGCGCACAGATACGCAGTATTTT.

In its sample, this clonotype was seen a few times. CDR3 bases: TGTGCCAGTAGTACCCACCATGACAGACGGAATGAAAAACTGTTTTTT. Its translation: CASSTHHDRRNEKLFF. The V and J genes are TRBV19 and TRBJ1-4; D is perhaps TRBD1 (5 bases). This CDR3 has 16 amino acids. The germline CDR1 and CDR2 sequences are LNHDA and SQIVND (reference sequence). The V end was cut by 4 bases, the J end by 5 bases, with 17 bases between.

This clonotype was seen a handful of times. V gene TRBV3-1 combines with J gene TRBJ2-1; D remains unclear. Germline V gives CDR1 LGHDT, CDR2 YNNKEL (reference sequence). The ends were cut back, 9 bases at V and 8 bases at J, with 14 bases in the middle. The CDR3 sequence is 12 residues long. Here the CDR3 DNA reads TGTGCCAGTCAGGACGCCCCCGATGAGCAGTTCTTC. Its translation is CASQDAPDEQFF.

The chain is built from TRBV6-5 and TRBJ1-1; TRBD1 agrees at 7 bases. Germline V gives CDR1 MNHEY, CDR2 SVGAGI. V lost 5 bases to trimming and J lost 5 bases; unmatched junction nucleotides: 5. CDR3 length: 13 residues. The CDR3 coding sequence is TGTGCCAGCAGTCCACAGGGGCGGACTGAAGCTTTCTTT. This translates into CASSPQGRTEAFF.

In its sample, this clonotype was seen a few times. The chain links TRBV29-1 to TRBJ1-3, with a weak D call TRBD1 (6 bases). Deletions cut 7 bases from V and 4 bases from J, with 14 bases between. The CDR3 sequence is 13 residues long. Germline CDR1 reads SQVTM; CDR2 reads ANQGSEA. CDR3 sequence (DNA): TGCAGCGCTACAGGGCAGGGAGGAAACACCATATATTTT. Its protein product is CSATGQGGNTIYF.

This clonotype was counted a few times. The chain recombines TRBV4-3 with TRBJ2-2, with D perhaps TRBD1 or TRBD2 (5 bases each). The germline V and J ends were trimmed by 0 bases and 3 bases, with 11 bases remaining between them. The CDR3 covers 16 residues. Germline loops: CDR1 LGHNA, CDR2 YSLEER. The CDR3 protein is CASSQEWGTYTGELFF. CDR3 coding DNA: TGCGCCAGCAGCCAAGAATGGGGGACCTACACCGGGGAGCTGTTTTTT.

J is TRBJ1-2 and V is TRBV29-1; D uncertain. Germline V gives CDR1 SQVTM, CDR2 ANQGSEA. The CDR3 spans 11 residues. V was cut by 4 bases and J by 6 bases, with 9 bases left in between. CDR3 DNA: TGCAGCGTTGTGGTGGAGGATGGCTACACCTTC. Translation gives CSVVVEDGYTF.

The chain combines TRBV25-1 with TRBJ1-2; TRBD1 might be the D (5 bases). This CDR3 spans 14 amino acids. Trimming stripped 4 bases from V and 3 bases from J, with 12 bases between. Germline V gene data show CDR1 as MGHDK and CDR2 as SYGVNS. CDR3 nucleotide sequence: TGTGCCAGCAGTGCCCCCAGGGAGGACTATGGCTACACCTTC. Amino acids: CASSAPREDYGYTF.

The genes are TRBV5-5 and TRBJ2-3; TRBD1 agrees at 7 bases. Germline CDR1 is SGHKS and CDR2 is YYEKEE (reference sequence). Germline trimming cut 6 bases from V and 3 bases from J; bases unmatched to any gene: 10. The CDR3 contains 15 residues. CDR3 amino acids: CASKRNRGTTDTQYF. CDR3 DNA sequence: TGTGCCAGCAAGAGAAACAGGGGAACAACAGATACGCAGTATTTT.

The chain joins TRBV5-1 to TRBJ2-5, with 11 bases matching TRBD2. This CDR3 has 17 amino acids. Germline CDR1 is SGHRS and CDR2 is YFSETQ. The V segment lost 2 bases and the J segment 5 bases; nucleotides outside the gene matches: 11. The CDR3 loop is CASSFGPTSGGPETQYF. The CDR3 DNA follows: TGCGCCAGCAGCTTTGGGCCTACTAGCGGGGGTCCGGAGACCCAGTACTTC.

The genes are TRBV7-8 and TRBJ2-7; 10 nucleotides match TRBD2. J was trimmed by 3 bases and V by 4 bases; bases with no gene match: 3. Germline CDR1 is SGHVS and CDR2 is FQNEAQ. This CDR3 is 14 amino acids long. The CDR3 here is CASSSTSGVYEQYV. In nucleotides, the CDR3 is TGTGCCAGCAGCTCTACTAGCGGGGTCTACGAGCAGTACGTC.

This clonotype was seen more than once but under ten times. The chain is built from TRBV14 and TRBJ1-1; D is perhaps TRBD1 (5 bases). There are 11 residues in the CDR3. CDR1 is SGHDN and CDR2 is FVKESK in the germline V gene. Trimming left V 1 base short and J 11 bases short, with 8 bases between. The CDR3 bases are TGTGCCAGCAGCCAAGTAGGGGAGGCTTTCTTT. It codes for CASSQVGEAFF.

This chain uses TRBV29-1 with TRBJ1-1; 9 nucleotides line up with TRBD1. This CDR3 has 13 amino acids. The V gene end was trimmed by 6 bases and the J gene end by 6 bases; junction bases not matched to a gene: 8. Germline CDR1 and CDR2: SQVTM and ANQGSEA. CDR3 residues: CSVIQGARAEAFF. Written as DNA, the CDR3 is TGCAGCGTGATACAGGGGGCTAGAGCTGAAGCTTTCTTT.

In this sample, this clonotype turned up many times. V gene TRBV6-2 or TRBV6-3 combines with J gene TRBJ1-3; possible D gene TRBD1, 6 bases. V was pared by 5 bases and J by 0 bases, with 14 bases between. Germline assignment: CDR1 MNHEY and CDR2 SVGEGT. The CDR3 contains 16 residues. CDR3 in DNA: TGTGCCAGCAGTAACCGACAGGACGTCTCTGGAAACACCATATATTTT. Translation: CASSNRQDVSGNTIYF.

The J gene is TRBJ1-5, the V gene TRBV7-2; tentatively, D is TRBD1 (6 bases). Trimming left V 5 bases short and J 6 bases short, with 20 bases between. This CDR3 is built from 16 residues. CDR1 SGHTA and CDR2 FQGNSA come from the germline V gene. The CDR3, as DNA: TGTGCCAGCAGCCTAAATAGACCCGGGGGCGGTCAGCCCCAGCATTTT. It codes for CASSLNRPGGGQPQHF. Full variable domain (rest looked up from reference TRBV7-2 and TRBJ1-5): GAGVSQSPSNKVTEKGKDVELRCDPISGHTALYWYRQSLGQGLEFLIYFQGNSAPDKSGLPSDRFSAERTGGSVSTLTIQRTQQEDSAVYLCASSLNRPGGGQPQHFGDGTRLSIL.